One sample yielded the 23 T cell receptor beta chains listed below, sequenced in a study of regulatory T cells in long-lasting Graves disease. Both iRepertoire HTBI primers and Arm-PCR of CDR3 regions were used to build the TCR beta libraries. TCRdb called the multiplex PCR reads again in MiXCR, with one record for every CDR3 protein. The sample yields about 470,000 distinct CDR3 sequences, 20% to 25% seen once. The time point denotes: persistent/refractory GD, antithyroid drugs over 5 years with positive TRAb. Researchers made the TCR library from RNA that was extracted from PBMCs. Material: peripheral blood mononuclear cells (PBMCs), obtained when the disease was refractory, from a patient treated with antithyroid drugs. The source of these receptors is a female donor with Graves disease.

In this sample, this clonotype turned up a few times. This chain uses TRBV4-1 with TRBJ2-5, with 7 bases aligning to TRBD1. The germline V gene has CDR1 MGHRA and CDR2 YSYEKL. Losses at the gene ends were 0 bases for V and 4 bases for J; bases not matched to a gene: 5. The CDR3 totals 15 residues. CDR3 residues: CASSQDPGQRETQYF. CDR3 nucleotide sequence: TGCGCCAGCAGCCAAGATCCGGGACAGCGAGAGACCCAGTACTTC.

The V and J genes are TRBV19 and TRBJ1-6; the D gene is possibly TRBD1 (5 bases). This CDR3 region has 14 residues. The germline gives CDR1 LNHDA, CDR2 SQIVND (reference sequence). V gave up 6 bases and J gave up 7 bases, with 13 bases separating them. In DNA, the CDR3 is TGTGCCAGTAGGAGTGGGGCGGGCAATTCACCCCTCCACTTT. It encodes CASRSGAGNSPLHF.

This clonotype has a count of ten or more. CDR3 nucleotide sequence: TGTGCCAGCAGCCCCGGACAGGATGGCAATCAGCCCCAGCATTTT. Amino acid sequence: CASSPGQDGNQPQHF. The chain links TRBV5-8 to TRBJ1-5, with 7 nucleotides matching TRBD1. The CDR3 contains 15 residues. The V and J ends lost 4 bases and 2 bases, in that order; junction bases with no gene match: 6. Germline CDR1 is SGHTS and CDR2 is YDEGEE.

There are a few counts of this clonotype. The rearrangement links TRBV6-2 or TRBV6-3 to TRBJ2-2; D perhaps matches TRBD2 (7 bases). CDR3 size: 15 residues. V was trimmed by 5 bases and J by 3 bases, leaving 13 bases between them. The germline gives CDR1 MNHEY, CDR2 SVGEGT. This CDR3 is CASSGGGADTGELFF. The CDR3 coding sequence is TGTGCCAGCAGTGGGGGGGGGGCGGACACCGGGGAGCTGTTTTTT.

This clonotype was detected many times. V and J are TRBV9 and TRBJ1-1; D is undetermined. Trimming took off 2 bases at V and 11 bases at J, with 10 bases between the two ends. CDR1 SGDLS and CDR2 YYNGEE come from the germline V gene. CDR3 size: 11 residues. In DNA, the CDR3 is TGTGCCAGCAGCGTCGGACCCCGGGCTTTCTTT. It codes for CASSVGPRAFF.

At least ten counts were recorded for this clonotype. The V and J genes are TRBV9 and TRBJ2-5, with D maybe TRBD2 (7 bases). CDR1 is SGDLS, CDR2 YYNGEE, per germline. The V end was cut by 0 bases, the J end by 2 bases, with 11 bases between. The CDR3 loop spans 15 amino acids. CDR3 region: CASSVVGRGQETQYF. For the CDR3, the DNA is TGTGCCAGCAGCGTAGTTGGGAGGGGGCAAGAGACCCAGTACTTC.

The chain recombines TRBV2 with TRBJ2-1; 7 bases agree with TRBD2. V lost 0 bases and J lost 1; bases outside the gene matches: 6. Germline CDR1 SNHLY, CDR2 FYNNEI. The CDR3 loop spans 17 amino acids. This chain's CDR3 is CASSEALTSISYNEQFF. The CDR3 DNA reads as TGTGCCAGCAGTGAAGCCCTGACTAGCATTTCCTACAATGAGCAGTTCTTC.

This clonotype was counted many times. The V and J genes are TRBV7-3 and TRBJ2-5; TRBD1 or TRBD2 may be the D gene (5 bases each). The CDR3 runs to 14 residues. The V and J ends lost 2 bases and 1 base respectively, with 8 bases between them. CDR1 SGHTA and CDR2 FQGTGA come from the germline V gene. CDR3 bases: TGTGCCAGCAGCTTAGCTGGGACCCAAGAGACCCAGTACTTC. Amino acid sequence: CASSLAGTQETQYF.

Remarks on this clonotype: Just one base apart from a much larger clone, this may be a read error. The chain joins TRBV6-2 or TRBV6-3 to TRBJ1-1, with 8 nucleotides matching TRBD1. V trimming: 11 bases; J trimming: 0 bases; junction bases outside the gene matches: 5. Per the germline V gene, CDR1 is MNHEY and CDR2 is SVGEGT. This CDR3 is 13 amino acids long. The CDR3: CAGTQGVNTEAFF. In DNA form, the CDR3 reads TGTGCCGGCACACAGGGGGTGAACACTGAAGCTTTCTTT.

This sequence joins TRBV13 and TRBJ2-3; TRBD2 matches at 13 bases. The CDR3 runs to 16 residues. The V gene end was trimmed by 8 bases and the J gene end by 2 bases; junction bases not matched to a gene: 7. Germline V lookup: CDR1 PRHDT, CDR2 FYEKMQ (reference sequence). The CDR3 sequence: CASDSGLAGDTDTQYF. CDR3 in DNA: TGTGCCAGCGATAGCGGACTAGCGGGAGACACAGATACGCAGTATTTT.

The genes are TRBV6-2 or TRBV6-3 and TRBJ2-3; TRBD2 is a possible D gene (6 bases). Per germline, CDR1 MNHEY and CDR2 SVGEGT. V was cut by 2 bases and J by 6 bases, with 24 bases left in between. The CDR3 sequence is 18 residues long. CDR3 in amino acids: CASSYAGTPGPGLDTQYF. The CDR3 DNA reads TGTGCCAGCAGTTACGCCGGGACTCCCGGCCCGGGGTTGGATACGCAGTATTTT.

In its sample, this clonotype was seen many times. CDR3 amino acids: CASSTGWATQYF. The CDR3 region has the DNA TGTGCCAGCAGCACTGGGTGGGCGACCCAGTACTTC. The rearrangement joins TRBV28 to TRBJ2-5; D is uncertain. Germline V gives CDR1 MDHEN, CDR2 SYDVKM. CDR3 length: 12 residues. V lost 6 bases to trimming and J lost 7 bases, with 12 bases between them.

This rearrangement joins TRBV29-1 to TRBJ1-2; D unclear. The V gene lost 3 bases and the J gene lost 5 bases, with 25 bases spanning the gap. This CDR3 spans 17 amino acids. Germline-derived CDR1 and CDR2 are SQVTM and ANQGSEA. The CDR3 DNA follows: TGCAGCGTTGAGGCTGACGGAGATCCCCAGCTTCGATATGGCTACACCTTC. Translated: CSVEADGDPQLRYGYTF.

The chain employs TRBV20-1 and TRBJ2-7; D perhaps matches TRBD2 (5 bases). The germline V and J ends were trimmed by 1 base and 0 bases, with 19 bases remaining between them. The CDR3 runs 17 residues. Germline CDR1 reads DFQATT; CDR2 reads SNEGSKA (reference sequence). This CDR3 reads CSARVNSPTSSSYEQYF. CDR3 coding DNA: TGCAGTGCTAGAGTTAACTCCCCCACTAGTTCCTCCTACGAGCAGTACTTC.

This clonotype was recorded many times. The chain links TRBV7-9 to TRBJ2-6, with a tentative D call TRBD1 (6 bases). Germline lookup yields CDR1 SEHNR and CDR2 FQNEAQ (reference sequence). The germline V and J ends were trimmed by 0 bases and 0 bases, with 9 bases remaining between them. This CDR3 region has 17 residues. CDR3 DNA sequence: TGTGCCAGCAGCTTAGCAGACAGGTCCTCTGGGGCCAACGTCCTGACTTTC. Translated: CASSLADRSSGANVLTF.

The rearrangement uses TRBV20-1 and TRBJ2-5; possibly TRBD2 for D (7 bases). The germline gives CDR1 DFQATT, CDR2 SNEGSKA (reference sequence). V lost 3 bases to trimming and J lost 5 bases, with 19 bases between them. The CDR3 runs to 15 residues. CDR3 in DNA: TGCAGTGCTAGCCTGGGCCCGGGGGGCGGTGAGACCCAGTACTTC. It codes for CSASLGPGGGETQYF.

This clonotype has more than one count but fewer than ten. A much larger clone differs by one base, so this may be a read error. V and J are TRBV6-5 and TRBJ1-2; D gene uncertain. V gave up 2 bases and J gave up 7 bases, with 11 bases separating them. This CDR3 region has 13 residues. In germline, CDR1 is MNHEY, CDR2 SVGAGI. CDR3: CASSYGGLGGYTF. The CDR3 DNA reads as TGTGCCAGCAGTTACGGTGGCCTAGGTGGCTACACCTTC.

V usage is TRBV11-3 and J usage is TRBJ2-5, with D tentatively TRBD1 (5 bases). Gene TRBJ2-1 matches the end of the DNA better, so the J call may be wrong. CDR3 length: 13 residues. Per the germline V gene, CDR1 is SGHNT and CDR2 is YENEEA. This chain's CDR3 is CASSRSTDNEQFF. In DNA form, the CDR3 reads TGTGCCAGCAGCCGATCGACAGACAATGAGCAGTTCTTC.

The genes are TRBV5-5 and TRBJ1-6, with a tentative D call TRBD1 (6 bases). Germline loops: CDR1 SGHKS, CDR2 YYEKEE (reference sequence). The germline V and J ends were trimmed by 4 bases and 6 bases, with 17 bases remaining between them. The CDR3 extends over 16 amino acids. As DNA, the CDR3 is TGTGCCAGCAGCATATACCCGGGACACCGTAATTCACCCCTCCACTTT. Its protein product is CASSIYPGHRNSPLHF. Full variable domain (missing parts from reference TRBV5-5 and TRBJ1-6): DAGVTQSPTHLIKTRGQQVTLRCSPISGHKSVSWYQQVLGQGPQFIFQYYEKEERGRGNFPDRFSARQFPNYSSELNVNALLLGDSALYLCASSIYPGHRNSPLHFGNGTRLTVT.

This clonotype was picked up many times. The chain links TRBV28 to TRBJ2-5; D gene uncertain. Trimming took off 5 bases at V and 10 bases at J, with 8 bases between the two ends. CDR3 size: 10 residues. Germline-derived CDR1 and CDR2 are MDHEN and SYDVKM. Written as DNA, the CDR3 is TGTGCCAGCAGTGGGTCGAGCCAGTACTTC. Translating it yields CASSGSSQYF.

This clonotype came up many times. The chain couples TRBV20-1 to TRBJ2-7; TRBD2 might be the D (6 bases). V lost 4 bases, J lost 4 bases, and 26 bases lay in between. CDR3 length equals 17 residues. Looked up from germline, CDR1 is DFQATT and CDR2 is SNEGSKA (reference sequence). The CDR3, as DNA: TGCAGTGCTACCCCTAGGCTCCAATTCGGGGGATCATACGAGCAGTACTTC. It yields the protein CSATPRLQFGGSYEQYF.

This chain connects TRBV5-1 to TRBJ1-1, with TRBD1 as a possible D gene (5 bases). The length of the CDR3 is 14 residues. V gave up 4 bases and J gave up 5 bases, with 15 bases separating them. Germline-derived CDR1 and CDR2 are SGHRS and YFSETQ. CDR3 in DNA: TGCGCCAGCAGCCTGGTAGGGGAGGGGACTGAAGCTTTCTTT. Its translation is CASSLVGEGTEAFF.

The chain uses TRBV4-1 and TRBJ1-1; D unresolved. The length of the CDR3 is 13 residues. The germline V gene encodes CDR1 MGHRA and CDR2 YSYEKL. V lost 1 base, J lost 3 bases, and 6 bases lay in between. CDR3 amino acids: CASSQGWHTEAFF. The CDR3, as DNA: TGCGCCAGCAGCCAAGGATGGCACACTGAAGCTTTCTTT.